These 3 T cell receptor beta chains came from one sample sequenced in a study of Graves' ophthalmopathy and Graves' hyperthyroidism. From RNA, the CDR3 regions of TCR beta chains were amplified and sequenced. Second-round multiplex PCR came after first-round RT-PCR with HTBI primers. TCRdb re-analysed the multiplex PCR reads in MiXCR, keeping a single row per CDR3 protein. Altogether 500,000 to 700,000 distinct CDR3 sequences are present, 22% being singletons, with the ten largest covering approximately 7%. Material: peripheral blood. Source of these receptors: a woman under 30 with stable Graves' hyperthyroidism. Some clones in this sample may be carry-over from other donors' samples.

This clonotype was picked up a small number of times. The rearrangement joins TRBV29-1 to TRBJ1-1; D gene ambiguous. CDR3 length: 12 residues. Germline lookup yields CDR1 SQVTM and CDR2 ANQGSEA. Trimming cost V 5 bases and J 4 bases, with 11 bases left between them. CDR3 nucleotide sequence: TGCAGCGTTCTCGACACGTTCACTGAAGCTTTCTTT. As protein: CSVLDTFTEAFF.

With respect to this clonotype: The junction and the germline gene differ at one end; a read error may be behind it. The rearrangement joins TRBV24-1 to TRBJ2-5; 12 positions match TRBD2. CDR3 size: 17 residues. Germline V lookup: CDR1 KGHDR, CDR2 SFDVKD. CDR3 in amino acids: CATSDPGTSGYQETQYF. CDR3 in DNA: TGTGCCACCAGTGATCCTGGGACTAGCGGGTACCAGGAGACCCAGTACTTC.

At least ten counts were recorded for this clonotype. The J gene is TRBJ2-7, the V gene TRBV5-1; no clear D. Germline-derived CDR1 and CDR2 are SGHRS and YFSETQ. Trimming took off 1 base at V and 1 base at J, with 12 bases between the two ends. The CDR3 is made up of 15 amino acids. The CDR3 here is CASSLTPDGSYEQYF. The CDR3 nucleotides are TGCGCCAGCAGCTTGACCCCGGACGGATCCTACGAGCAGTACTTC.